Listed below are T cell receptor beta chains from one sample, sequenced in a study of T cell responses to AZD1222 COVID-19 vaccine. Sequenced by immunoSEQ multiplex PCR; TCRdb stores in-frame clones only, minus some. The data hold under 150,000 clones, with almost 95% observed a single time. The sequences come from peripheral blood, collected 28 days after the second AZD1222 dose. The origin of the receptors is an adult who received the AZD1222 COVID-19 vaccine. CDR3s include the opening cysteine and the closing phenylalanine or tryptophan. Each record gives: V gene, clone size, J gene, CDR3 length, D gene, CDR3 DNA, CDR3 protein. A D gene is named only where the DNA matches it firmly. Not every row has a clone size; where given, it reads once, few, many or a size class.

V: TRBV11-2
size: .
J: TRBJ1-1
length: 15
D: .
DNA: TGTGCCAGCAGCCCCTCCAGGAGTTTGAACACTGAAGCTTTCTTT
CDR3: CASSPSRSLNTEAFF

V: TRBV18
size: .
J: TRBJ1-2
length: 18
D: .
DNA: TGTGCCAGCTCACCACCGGTGAACGTGGGAAAACATAACTATGGCTACACCTTC
CDR3: CASSPPVNVGKHNYGYTF

V: TRBV10-3
size: .
J: TRBJ1-4
length: 19
D: .
DNA: TGTGCCATCAGTGACTCCCCGGGGGGGGGAAGGTCAACTAATGAAAAACTGTTTTTT
CDR3: CAISDSPGGGRSTNEKLFF

V: TRBV19
size: .
J: TRBJ1-4
length: 14
D: .
DNA: TGTGCCAGTAGTATCGGGGGCTCTAATGAAAAACTGTTTTTT
CDR3: CASSIGGSNEKLFF

V: TRBV5-1
size: .
J: TRBJ2-3
length: 17
D: .
DNA: TGCGCCAGCAGCAGAGCGAACGTAGGAGTAAAGACAGATACGCAGTATTTT
CDR3: CASSRANVGVKTDTQYF

V: TRBV5-4
size: .
J: TRBJ2-6
length: 15
D: .
DNA: TGTGCCAGCAGCCCGGCGGGCTCTGGGGCCAACGTCCTGACTTTC
CDR3: CASSPAGSGANVLTF

V: TRBV7-6
size: .
J: TRBJ2-7
length: 13
D: TRBD2
DNA: TGTGCCAGCAATGCGGGAGGGTCCTACGAGCAGTACTTC
CDR3: CASNAGGSYEQYF

V: TRBV11-2
size: once
J: TRBJ2-5
length: 14
D: TRBD2
DNA: TGTGCCAGCAGCTTAATCCAGGGAGGGGAGACCCAGTACTTC
CDR3: CASSLIQGGETQYF

V: TRBV10-3
size: .
J: TRBJ2-1
length: 15
D: TRBD2
DNA: TGTGCCATCAGTTCCCTAGCGGGACCCTACAATGAGCAGTTCTTC
CDR3: CAISSLAGPYNEQFF

V: TRBV5-4
size: .
J: TRBJ1-1
length: 12
D: .
DNA: TGTGCCAGCACCTTAAGGGGGAAGGAAGCTTTCTTT
CDR3: CASTLRGKEAFF

V: TRBV10-3
size: .
J: TRBJ1-2
length: 14
D: .
DNA: TGTGCCATCAGTGAGAGTCGGTCTAACTATGGCTACACCTTC
CDR3: CAISESRSNYGYTF

V: TRBV6-6
size: .
J: TRBJ1-2
length: 17
D: .
DNA: TGTGCCAGCAGCCGAGGGGCAGGGACCCCCCTCCCCTTTGGCTACACCTTC
CDR3: CASSRGAGTPLPFGYTF

V: TRBV28
size: once
J: TRBJ1-2
length: 13
D: .
DNA: TGTGCCAGCAGTTTGACAGATAACTATGGCTACACCTTC
CDR3: CASSLTDNYGYTF

V: TRBV19
size: .
J: TRBJ2-3
length: 15
D: TRBD1
DNA: TGTGCCAGTAGGCAAGGGACAGGGGGCGCAGATACGCAGTATTTT
CDR3: CASRQGTGGADTQYF

V: TRBV9
size: .
J: TRBJ1-2
length: 13
D: TRBD1
DNA: TGTGCCAGCAGCGGAAGGGGGCCCTATGGCTACACCTTC
CDR3: CASSGRGPYGYTF

V: TRBV9
size: once
J: TRBJ1-3
length: 17
D: .
DNA: TGTGCCAGCAGCGTAGAGGTACAGCGGCGCTCTGGAAACACCATATATTTT
CDR3: CASSVEVQRRSGNTIYF

V: TRBV15
size: once
J: TRBJ2-5
length: 15
D: .
DNA: TGTGCCACCAGCAGAGATTGGGGGTACCAAGAGACCCAGTACTTC
CDR3: CATSRDWGYQETQYF

V: TRBV28
size: .
J: TRBJ1-1
length: 14
D: .
DNA: TGTGCCAGCAGTTCCTCAGGGGAGGAAGCTGAAGCTTTCTTT
CDR3: CASSSSGEEAEAFF

V: TRBV7-7
size: few
J: TRBJ2-2
length: 16
D: TRBD1
DNA: TGTGCCAGCAGCTTAGCGAGGGGGCCGAACACCGGGGAGCTGTTTTTT
CDR3: CASSLARGPNTGELFF

V: TRBV12-5
size: .
J: TRBJ2-1
length: 15
D: .
DNA: TGTGCTAGTGGTTCTTTTAGTGGGGTCTACAATGAGCAGTTCTTC
CDR3: CASGSFSGVYNEQFF

V: TRBV5-4
size: .
J: TRBJ2-5
length: 13
D: .
DNA: TGTGCCAGCAGCTCGGGCTATCAAGAGACCCAGTACTTC
CDR3: CASSSGYQETQYF

V: TRBV30
size: .
J: TRBJ1-3
length: 14
D: .
DNA: TGTGCCTGGAGTGTCCTGGGTGGCCGAAACACCATATATTTT
CDR3: CAWSVLGGRNTIYF

V: TRBV2
size: .
J: TRBJ1-6
length: 13
D: .
DNA: TGTGCCAGCAAAGGAGGAAGTAGTTCACCCCTCCACTTT
CDR3: CASKGGSSSPLHF

V: TRBV28
size: .
J: TRBJ2-2
length: 15
D: TRBD2
DNA: TGTGCCAGCAGTCCTAGCGGGAGGGCGGTCGGGGAGCTGTTTTTT
CDR3: CASSPSGRAVGELFF

V: TRBV7-6
size: .
J: TRBJ2-3
length: 14
D: .
DNA: TGTGCCAGCAGCTTGGCTCTCTCGACAGATACGCAGTATTTT
CDR3: CASSLALSTDTQYF

V: TRBV3-1/TRBV3-2
size: once
J: TRBJ2-5
length: 14
D: .
DNA: TGTGCCAGCAGCCAGTCGGCCCTCCAAGAGACCCAGTACTTC
CDR3: CASSQSALQETQYF

V: TRBV28
size: .
J: TRBJ1-4
length: 17
D: .
DNA: TGTGCCAGCAGTTTCAGGTTGGCTGGACTCGGTGATGAAAAACTGTTTTTT
CDR3: CASSFRLAGLGDEKLFF

V: TRBV2
size: .
J: TRBJ2-4
length: 13
D: .
DNA: TGTGCCAGCAGTGAGACTAACGGAGGCATTCAGTACTTC
CDR3: CASSETNGGIQYF

V: TRBV7-2
size: .
J: TRBJ2-7
length: 13
D: TRBD1
DNA: TGTGCCAGCAGCTTTAACAGGGGATACGAGCAGTACTTC
CDR3: CASSFNRGYEQYF

V: TRBV6-5
size: once
J: TRBJ1-1
length: 13
D: .
DNA: TGTGCCAGCAGTTACAGTAGGCAGGCTCCCGCTTTCTTT
CDR3: CASSYSRQAPAFF

V: TRBV2
size: .
J: TRBJ2-5
length: 14
D: .
DNA: TGTGCCAGCAACCGCAGAAGTGGCGAAGAGACCCAGTACTTC
CDR3: CASNRRSGEETQYF

V: TRBV10-1
size: .
J: TRBJ2-1
length: 17
D: TRBD2
DNA: TGCGCCAGCAGTGAGTATGGATCGGGAGGGCCTGGCAATGAGCAGTTCTTC
CDR3: CASSEYGSGGPGNEQFF

V: TRBV3-1/TRBV3-2
size: .
J: TRBJ2-1
length: 15
D: TRBD2
DNA: TGTGCCAGCAGCCAAGGGACTAGCGCTCACAATGAGCAGTTCTTC
CDR3: CASSQGTSAHNEQFF

V: TRBV10-3
size: .
J: TRBJ2-5
length: 14
D: TRBD1
DNA: TGTGCCATCAGTCCTGGACAGGGAGATGGGACCCAGTACTTC
CDR3: CAISPGQGDGTQYF

V: TRBV19
size: .
J: TRBJ1-1
length: 13
D: .
DNA: TGTGCCAGTAGTACCGGGGCCTCATCCAAAGCTTTCTTT
CDR3: CASSTGASSKAFF

V: TRBV7-2
size: .
J: TRBJ1-1
length: 15
D: .
DNA: TGTGCCAGCACCCTCTTACGGGGGGTAGGCACTGAAGCTTTCTTT
CDR3: CASTLLRGVGTEAFF

V: TRBV28
size: .
J: TRBJ1-1
length: 12
D: TRBD1
DNA: TGTGCCAGCAGTTTAGAAGACAGGGAGGCTTTCTTT
CDR3: CASSLEDREAFF

V: TRBV19
size: .
J: TRBJ1-5
length: 15
D: .
DNA: TGTGCCAGTTTAAGGTGGGGGGAAGACAATCAGCCCCAGCATTTT
CDR3: CASLRWGEDNQPQHF